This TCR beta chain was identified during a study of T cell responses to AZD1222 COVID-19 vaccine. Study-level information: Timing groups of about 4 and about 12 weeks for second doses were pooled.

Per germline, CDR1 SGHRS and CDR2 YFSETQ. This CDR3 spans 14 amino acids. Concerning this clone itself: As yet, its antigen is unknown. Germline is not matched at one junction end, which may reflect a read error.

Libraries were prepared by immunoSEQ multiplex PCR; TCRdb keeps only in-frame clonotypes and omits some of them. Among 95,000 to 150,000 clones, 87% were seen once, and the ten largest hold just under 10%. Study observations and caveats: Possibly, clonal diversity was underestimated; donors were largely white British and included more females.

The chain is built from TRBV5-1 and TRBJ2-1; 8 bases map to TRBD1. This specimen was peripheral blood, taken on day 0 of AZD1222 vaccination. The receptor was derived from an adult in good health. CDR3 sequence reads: CASTLIDRGGEQFF. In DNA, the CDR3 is TGCGCCAGCACCTTGATAGACAGGGGTGGTGAGCAGTTCTTC.